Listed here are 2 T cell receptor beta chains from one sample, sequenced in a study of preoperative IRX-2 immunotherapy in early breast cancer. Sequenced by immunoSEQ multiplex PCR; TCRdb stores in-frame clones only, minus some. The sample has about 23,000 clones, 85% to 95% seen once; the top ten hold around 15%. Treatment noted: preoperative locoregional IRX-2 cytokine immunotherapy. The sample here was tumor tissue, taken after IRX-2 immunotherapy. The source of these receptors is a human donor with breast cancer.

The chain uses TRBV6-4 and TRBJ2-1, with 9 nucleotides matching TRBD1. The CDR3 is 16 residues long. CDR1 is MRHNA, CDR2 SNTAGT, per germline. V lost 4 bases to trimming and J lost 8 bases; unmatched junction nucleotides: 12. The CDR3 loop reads CASSAQLGTGIYEQFF. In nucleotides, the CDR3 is TGTGCCAGCAGTGCCCAACTCGGGACAGGGATCTATGAGCAGTTCTTC.

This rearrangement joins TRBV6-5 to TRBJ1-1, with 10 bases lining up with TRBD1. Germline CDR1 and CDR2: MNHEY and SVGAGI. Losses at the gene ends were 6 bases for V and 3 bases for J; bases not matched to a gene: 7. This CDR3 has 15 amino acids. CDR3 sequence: CASSFRTGGDTEAFF. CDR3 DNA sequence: TGTGCCAGCAGCTTCCGGACAGGGGGGGACACTGAAGCTTTCTTT.